The 3 T cell receptor beta chains in this list originate from one sample, sequenced in a study of cytomegalovirus exposure and HLA in healthy donors. Sequencing used immunoSEQ multiplex PCR; TCRdb keeps in-frame clones, though not all of them. The table records about 160,000 clones, approximately 81% of them present only once. Sequences were obtained from PBMCs. The receptors come from a man aged 25 to 40 in good health and CMV-seropositive.

Written as DNA, the CDR3 is TGTGCCAGCAGCTTCAGACAGGGCGACACTGAAGCTTTCTTT. Amino acid sequence: CASSFRQGDTEAFF. The V and J genes are TRBV7-9 and TRBJ1-1; 7 bases fit TRBD1. There are 14 residues in the CDR3. Trimming at V came to 3 bases and at J to 3 bases, leaving 4 bases not matched to a gene. Germline values: CDR1 SEHNR, CDR2 FQNEAQ (reference sequence).

The V and J genes are TRBV5-1 and TRBJ1-5, with 7 bases lining up with TRBD1. The length of the CDR3 is 15 residues. In germline, CDR1 is SGHRS, CDR2 YFSETQ. With V trimmed by 4 bases and J by 4 bases, 8 bases remained unmatched. The CDR3: CASSPTGSLNQPQHF. The DNA for the CDR3 is TGCGCCAGCAGCCCGACAGGGAGTTTGAATCAGCCCCAGCATTTT.

The chain carries TRBV19 and TRBJ2-2, with 9 bases that match TRBD1. Germline lookup yields CDR1 LNHDA and CDR2 SQIVND (reference sequence). The V gene end was trimmed by 6 bases and the J gene end by 1 base; junction bases not matched to a gene: 9. There are 17 residues in the CDR3. The CDR3 coding sequence is TGTGCCAGTAGGCCCACCGGGGGACAGGGGAACACCGGGGAGCTGTTTTTT. It translates to CASRPTGGQGNTGELFF.